Described below is a single T cell receptor (beta chain) sequence and its context. The source of the sample is a study of blood T cell repertoires in COVID-19. Study details: From T cells, B-cell-depleted T cells, or PBMCs came the material, which was cDNA or gDNA.

Sequenced by immunoSEQ multiplex PCR; TCRdb stores in-frame clones only, minus some. The sample has hundreds of thousands of clones; approximately 83% are singletons. Germline CDR1 and CDR2: MNHEY and SMNVEV (reference sequence). This CDR3 is 17 amino acids long. The junction had 14 bases not matched to a gene; V was cut back by 5 bases and J by 4 bases. The chain joins TRBV27 to TRBJ2-1, with 7 nucleotides matching TRBD2. The clonotype was recovered from a woman aged 25 to 45 who had recovered from COVID-19. Source material: peripheral blood. CDR3: CASSPRAGEWGYNEQFF. The CDR3 DNA follows: TGTGCCAGCAGTCCCCGGGCGGGAGAATGGGGGTACAATGAGCAGTTCTTC.